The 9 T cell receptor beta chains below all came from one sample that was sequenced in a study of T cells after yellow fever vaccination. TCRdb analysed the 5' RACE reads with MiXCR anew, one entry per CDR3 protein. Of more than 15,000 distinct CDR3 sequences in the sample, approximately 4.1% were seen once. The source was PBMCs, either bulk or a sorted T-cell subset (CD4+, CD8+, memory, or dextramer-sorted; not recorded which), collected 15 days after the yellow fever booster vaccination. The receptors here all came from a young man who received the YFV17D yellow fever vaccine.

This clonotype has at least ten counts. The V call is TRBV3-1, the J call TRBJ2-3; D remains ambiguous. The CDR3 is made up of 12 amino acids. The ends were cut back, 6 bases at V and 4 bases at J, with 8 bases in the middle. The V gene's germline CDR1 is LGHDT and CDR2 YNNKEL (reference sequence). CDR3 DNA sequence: TGTGCCAGCAGTTACAGCGCAGATACGCAGTATTTT. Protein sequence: CASSYSADTQYF.

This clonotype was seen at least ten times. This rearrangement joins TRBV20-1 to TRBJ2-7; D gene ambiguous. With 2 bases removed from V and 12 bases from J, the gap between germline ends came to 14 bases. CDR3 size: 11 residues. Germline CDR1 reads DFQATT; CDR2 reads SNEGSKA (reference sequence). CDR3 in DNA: TGCAGTGCTAGACAAGGAATTGGGCTGTACTTC. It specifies CSARQGIGLYF.

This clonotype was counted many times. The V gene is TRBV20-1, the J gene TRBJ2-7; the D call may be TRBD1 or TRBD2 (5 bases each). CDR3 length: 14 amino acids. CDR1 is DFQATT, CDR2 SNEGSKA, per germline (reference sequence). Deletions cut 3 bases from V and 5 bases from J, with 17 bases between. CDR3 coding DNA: TGCAGTGCTAGGTTGACAGCCGGGGTGGACGAGCAGTACTTC. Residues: CSARLTAGVDEQYF.

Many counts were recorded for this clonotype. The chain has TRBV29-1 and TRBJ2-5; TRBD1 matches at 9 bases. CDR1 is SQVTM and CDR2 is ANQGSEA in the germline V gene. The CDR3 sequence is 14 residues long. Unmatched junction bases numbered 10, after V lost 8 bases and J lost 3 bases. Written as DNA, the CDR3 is TGCAGCATTTACCTGACAGGGGGAGAAGAGACCCAGTACTTC. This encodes CSIYLTGGEETQYF.

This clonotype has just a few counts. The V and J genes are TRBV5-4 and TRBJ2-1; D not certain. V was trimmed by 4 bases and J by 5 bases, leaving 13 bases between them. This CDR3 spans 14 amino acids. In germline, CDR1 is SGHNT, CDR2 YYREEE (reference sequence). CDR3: CASSLVEIDNEQFF. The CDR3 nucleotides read TGTGCCAGCAGCCTGGTCGAAATCGACAATGAGCAGTTCTTC.

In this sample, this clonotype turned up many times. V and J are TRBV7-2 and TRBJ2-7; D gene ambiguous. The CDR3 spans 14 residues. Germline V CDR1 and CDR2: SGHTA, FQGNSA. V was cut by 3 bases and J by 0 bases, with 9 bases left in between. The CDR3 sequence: CASSFSMGSYEQYF. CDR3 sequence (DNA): TGTGCCAGCAGCTTTTCTATGGGCTCCTACGAGCAGTACTTC. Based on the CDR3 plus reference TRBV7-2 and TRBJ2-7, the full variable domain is GAGVSQSPSNKVTEKGKDVELRCDPISGHTALYWYRQSLGQGLEFLIYFQGNSAPDKSGLPSDRFSAERTGGSVSTLTIQRTQQEDSAVYLCASSFSMGSYEQYFGPGTRLTVT.

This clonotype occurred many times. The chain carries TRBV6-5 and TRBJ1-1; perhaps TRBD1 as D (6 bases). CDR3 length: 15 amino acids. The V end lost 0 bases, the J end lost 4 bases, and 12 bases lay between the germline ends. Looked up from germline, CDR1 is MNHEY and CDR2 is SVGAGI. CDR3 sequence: CASSYSPQGSTEAFF. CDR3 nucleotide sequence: TGTGCCAGCAGTTACTCACCCCAGGGGAGCACTGAAGCTTTCTTT.

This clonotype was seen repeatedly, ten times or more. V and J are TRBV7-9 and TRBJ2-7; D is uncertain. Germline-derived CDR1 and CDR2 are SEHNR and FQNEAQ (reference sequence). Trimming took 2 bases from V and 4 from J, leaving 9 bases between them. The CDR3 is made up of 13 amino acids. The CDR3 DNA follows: TGTGCCAGCAGCTTAACGACCAATTACGAGCAGTACTTC. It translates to CASSLTTNYEQYF.

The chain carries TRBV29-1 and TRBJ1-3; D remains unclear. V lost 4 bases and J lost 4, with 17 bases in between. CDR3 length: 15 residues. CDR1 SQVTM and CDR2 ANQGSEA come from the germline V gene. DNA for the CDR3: TGCAGCGTTGGAGAGGCTATGGAGCAGGGAAACACCATATATTTT. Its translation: CSVGEAMEQGNTIYF.